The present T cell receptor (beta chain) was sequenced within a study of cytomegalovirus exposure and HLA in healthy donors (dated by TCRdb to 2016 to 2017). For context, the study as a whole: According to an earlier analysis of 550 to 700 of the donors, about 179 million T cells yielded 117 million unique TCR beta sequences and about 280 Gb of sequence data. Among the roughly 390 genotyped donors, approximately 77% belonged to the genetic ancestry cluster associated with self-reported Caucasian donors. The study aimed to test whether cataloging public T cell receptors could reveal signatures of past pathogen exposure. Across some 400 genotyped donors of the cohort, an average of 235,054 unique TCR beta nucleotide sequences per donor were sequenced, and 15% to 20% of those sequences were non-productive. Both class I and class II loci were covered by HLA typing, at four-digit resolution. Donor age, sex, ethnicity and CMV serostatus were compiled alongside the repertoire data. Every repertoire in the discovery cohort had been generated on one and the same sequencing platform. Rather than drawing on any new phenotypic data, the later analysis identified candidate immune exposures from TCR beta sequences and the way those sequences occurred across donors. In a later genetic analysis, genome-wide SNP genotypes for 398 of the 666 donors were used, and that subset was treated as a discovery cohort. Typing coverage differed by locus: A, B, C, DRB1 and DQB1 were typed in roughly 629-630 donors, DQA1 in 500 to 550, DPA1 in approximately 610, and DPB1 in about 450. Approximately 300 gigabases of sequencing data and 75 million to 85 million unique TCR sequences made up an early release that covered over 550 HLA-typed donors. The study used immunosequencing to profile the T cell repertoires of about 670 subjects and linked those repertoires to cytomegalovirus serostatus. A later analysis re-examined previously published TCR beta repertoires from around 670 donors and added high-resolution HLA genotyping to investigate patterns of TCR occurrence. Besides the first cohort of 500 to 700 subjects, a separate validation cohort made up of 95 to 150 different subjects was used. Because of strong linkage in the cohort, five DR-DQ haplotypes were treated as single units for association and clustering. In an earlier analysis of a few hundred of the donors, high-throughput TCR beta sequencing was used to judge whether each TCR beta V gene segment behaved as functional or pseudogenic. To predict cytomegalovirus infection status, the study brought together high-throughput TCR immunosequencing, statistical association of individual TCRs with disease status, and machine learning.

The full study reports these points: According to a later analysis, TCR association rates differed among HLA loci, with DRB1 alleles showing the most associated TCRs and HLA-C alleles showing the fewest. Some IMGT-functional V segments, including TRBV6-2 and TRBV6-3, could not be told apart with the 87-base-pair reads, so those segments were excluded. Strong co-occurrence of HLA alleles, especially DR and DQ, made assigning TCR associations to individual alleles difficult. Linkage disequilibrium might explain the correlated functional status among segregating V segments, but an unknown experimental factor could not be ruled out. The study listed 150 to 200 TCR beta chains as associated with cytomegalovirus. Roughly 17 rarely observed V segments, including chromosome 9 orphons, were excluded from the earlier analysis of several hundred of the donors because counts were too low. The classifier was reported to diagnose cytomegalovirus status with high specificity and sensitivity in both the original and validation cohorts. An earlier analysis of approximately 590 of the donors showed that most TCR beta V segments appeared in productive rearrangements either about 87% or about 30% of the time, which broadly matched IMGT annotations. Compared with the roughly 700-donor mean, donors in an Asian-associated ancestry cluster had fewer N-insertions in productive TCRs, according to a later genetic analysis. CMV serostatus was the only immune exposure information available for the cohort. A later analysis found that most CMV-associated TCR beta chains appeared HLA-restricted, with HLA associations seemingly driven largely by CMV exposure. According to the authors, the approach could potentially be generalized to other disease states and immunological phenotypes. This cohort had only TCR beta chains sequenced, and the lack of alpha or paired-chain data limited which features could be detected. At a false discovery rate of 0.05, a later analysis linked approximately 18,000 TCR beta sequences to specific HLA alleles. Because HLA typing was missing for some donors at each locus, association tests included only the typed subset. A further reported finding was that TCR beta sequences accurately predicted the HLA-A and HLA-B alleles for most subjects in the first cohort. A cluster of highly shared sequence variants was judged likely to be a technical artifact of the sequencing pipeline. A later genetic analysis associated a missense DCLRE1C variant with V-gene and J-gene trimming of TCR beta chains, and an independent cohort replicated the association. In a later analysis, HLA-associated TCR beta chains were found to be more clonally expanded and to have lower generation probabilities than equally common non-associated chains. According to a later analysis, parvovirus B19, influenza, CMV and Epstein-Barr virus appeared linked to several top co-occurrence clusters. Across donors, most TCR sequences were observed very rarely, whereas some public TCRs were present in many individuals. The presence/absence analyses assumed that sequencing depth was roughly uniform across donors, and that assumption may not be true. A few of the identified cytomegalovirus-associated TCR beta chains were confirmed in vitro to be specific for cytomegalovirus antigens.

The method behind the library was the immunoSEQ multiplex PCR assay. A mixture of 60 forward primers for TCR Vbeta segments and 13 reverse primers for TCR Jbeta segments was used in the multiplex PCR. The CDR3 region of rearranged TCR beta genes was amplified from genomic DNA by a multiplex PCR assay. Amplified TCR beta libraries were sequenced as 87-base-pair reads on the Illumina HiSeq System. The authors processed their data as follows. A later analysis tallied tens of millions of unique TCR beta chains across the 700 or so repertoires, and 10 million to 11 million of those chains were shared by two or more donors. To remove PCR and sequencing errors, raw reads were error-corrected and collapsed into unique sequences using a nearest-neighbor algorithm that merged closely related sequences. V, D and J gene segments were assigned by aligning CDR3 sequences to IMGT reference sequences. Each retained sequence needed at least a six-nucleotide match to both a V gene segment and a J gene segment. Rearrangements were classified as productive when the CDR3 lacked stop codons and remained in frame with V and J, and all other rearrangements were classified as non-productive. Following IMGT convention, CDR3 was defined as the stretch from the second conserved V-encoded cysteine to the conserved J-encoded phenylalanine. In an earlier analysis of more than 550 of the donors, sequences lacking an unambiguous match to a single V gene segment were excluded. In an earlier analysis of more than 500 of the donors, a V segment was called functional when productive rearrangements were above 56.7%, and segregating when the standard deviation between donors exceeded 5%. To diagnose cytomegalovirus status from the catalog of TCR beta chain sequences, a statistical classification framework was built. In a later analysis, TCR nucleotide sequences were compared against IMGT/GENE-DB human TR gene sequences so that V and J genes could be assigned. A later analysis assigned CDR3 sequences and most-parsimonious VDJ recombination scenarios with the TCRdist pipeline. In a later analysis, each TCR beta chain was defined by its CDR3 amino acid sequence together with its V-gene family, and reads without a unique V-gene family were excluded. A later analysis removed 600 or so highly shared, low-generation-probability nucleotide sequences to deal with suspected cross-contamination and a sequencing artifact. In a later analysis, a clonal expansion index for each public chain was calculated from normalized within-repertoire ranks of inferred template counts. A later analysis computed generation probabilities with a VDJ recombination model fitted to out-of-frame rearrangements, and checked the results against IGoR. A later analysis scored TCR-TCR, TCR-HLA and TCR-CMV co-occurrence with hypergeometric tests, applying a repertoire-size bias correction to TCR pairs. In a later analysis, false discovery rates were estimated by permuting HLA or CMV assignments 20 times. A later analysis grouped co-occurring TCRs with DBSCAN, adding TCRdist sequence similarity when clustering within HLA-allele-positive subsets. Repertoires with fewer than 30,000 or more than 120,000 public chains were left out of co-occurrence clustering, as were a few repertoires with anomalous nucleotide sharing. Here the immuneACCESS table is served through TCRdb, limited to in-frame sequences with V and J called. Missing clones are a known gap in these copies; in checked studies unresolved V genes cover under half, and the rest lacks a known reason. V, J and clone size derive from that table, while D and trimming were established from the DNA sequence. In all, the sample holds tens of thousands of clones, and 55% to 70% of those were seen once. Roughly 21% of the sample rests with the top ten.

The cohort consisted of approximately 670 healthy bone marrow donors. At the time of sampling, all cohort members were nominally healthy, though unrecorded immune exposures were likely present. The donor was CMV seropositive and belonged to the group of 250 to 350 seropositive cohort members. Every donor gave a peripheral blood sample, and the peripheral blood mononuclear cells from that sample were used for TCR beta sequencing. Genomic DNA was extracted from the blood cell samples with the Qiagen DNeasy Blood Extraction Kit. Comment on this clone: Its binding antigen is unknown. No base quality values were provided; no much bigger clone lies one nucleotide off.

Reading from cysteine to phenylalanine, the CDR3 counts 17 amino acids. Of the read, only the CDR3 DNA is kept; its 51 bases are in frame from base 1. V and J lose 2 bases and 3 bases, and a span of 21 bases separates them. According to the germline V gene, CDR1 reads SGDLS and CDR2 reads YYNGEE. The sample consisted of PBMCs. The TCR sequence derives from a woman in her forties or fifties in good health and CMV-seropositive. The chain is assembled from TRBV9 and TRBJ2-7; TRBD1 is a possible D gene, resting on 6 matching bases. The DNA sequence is TGTGCCAGCAGCGTGGGGCTTGGGGGCGGTCCGGGCTACGAGCAGTACTTC. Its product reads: CASSVGLGGGPGYEQYF.